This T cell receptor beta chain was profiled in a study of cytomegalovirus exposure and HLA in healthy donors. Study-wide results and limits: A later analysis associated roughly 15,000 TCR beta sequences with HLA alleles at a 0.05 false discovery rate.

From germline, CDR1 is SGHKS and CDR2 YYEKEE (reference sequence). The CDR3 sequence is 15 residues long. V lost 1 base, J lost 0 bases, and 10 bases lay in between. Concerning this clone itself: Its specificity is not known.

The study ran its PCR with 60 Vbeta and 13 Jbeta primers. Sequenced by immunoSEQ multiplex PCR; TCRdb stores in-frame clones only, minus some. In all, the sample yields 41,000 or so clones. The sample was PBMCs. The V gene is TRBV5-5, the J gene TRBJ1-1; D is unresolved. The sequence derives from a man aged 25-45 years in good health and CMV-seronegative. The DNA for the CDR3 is TGTGCCAGCAGCTTGTCATTGCGATTGAACACTGAAGCTTTCTTT. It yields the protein CASSLSLRLNTEAFF.